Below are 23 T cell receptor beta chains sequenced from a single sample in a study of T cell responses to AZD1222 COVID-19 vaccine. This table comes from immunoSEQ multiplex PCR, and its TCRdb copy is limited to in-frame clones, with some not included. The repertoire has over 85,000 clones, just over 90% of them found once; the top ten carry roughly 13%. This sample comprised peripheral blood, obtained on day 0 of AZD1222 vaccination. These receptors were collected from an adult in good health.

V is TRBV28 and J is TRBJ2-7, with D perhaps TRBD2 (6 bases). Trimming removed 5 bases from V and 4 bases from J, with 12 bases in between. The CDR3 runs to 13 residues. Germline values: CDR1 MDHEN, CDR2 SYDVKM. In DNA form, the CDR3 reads TGTGCCAGCAGTCGTCGACTAGGATACGAGCAGTACTTC. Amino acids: CASSRRLGYEQYF. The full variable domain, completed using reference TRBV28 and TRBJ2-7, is DVKVTQSSRYLVKRTGEKVFLECVQDMDHENMFWYRQDPGLGLRLIYFSYDVKMKEKGDIPEGYSVSREKKERFSLILESASTNQTSMYLCASSRRLGYEQYFGPGTRLTVT.

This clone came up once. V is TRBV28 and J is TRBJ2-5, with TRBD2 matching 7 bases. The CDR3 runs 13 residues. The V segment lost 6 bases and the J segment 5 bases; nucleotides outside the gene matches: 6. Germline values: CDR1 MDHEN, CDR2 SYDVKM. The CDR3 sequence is CASSRGVRETQYF. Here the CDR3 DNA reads TGTGCCAGCAGCCGGGGGGTTAGGGAGACCCAGTACTTC.

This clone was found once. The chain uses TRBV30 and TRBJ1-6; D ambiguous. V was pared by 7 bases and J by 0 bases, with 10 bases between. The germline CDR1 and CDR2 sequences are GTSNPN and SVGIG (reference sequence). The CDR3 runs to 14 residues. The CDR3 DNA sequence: TGTGCCTTTACAGTTTTCTCCTATAATTCACCCCTCCACTTT. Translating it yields CAFTVFSYNSPLHF.

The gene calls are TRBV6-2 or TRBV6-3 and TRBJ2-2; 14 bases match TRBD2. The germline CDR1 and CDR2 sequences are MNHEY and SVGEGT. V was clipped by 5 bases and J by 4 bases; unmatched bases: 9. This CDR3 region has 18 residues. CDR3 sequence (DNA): TGTGCCAGCAGTGCCCGACTAGCGGGAGGGCCTGTCACCGGGGAGCTGTTTTTT. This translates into CASSARLAGGPVTGELFF.

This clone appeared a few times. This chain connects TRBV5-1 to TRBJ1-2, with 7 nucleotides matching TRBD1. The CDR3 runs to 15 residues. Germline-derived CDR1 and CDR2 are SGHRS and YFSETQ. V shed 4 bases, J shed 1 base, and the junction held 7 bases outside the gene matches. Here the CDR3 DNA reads TGCGCCAGCAGCGCCCTGACAGGGAATAACTATGGCTACACCTTC. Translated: CASSALTGNNYGYTF.

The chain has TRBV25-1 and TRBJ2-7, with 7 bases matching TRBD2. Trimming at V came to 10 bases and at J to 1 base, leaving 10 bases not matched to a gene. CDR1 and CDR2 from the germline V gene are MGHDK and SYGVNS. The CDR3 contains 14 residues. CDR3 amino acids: CATIRDYYSYEQYF. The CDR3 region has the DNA TGTGCCACGATCCGGGACTACTATTCCTACGAGCAGTACTTC.

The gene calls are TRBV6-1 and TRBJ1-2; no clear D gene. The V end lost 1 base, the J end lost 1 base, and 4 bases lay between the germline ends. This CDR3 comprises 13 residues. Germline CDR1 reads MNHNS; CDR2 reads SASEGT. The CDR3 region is CASSEGNNYGYTF. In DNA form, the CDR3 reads TGTGCCAGCAGTGAAGGCAATAACTATGGCTACACCTTC.

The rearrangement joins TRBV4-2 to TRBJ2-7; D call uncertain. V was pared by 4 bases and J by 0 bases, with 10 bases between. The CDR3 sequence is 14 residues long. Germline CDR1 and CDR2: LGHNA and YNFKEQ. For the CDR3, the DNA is TGTGCCAGCAGCCCGGAGACTCCCTCCTACGAGCAGTACTTC. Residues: CASSPETPSYEQYF.

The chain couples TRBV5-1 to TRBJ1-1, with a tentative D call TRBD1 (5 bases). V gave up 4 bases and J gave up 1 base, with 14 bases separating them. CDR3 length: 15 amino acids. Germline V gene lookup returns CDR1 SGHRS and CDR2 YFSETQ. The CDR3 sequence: CASSILRTKNTEAFF. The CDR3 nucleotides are TGCGCCAGCAGCATCCTTCGGACAAAGAACACTGAAGCTTTCTTT.

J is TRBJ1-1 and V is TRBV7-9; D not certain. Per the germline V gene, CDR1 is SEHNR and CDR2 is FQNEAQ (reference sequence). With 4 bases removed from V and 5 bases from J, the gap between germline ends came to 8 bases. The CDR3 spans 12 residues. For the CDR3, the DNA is TGTGCCAGCAGCTCCTTAAGGACTGAAGCTTTCTTT. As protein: CASSSLRTEAFF. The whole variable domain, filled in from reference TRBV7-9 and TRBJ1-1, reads DTGVSQNPRHKITKRGQNVTFRCDPISEHNRLYWYRQTLGQGPEFLTYFQNEAQLEKSRLLSDRFSAERPKGSFSTLEIQRTEQGDSAMYLCASSSLRTEAFFGQGTRLTVV.

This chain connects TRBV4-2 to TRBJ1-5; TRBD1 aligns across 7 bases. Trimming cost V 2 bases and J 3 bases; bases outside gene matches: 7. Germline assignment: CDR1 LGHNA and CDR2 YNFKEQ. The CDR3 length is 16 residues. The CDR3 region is CASSQKSGGDNQPQHF. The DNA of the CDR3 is TGTGCCAGCAGCCAAAAATCAGGGGGTGACAATCAGCCCCAGCATTTT.

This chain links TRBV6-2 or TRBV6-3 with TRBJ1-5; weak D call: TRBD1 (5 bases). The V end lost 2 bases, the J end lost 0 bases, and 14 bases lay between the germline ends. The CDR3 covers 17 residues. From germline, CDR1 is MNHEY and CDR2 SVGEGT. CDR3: CASSYEGQGYSNQPQHF. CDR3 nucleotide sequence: TGTGCCAGCAGTTACGAGGGGCAGGGATATAGCAATCAGCCCCAGCATTTT.

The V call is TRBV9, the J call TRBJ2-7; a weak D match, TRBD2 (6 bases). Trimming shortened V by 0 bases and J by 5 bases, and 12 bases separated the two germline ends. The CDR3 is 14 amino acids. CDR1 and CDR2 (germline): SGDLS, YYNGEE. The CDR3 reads CASSVVAGSNEQYF. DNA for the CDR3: TGTGCCAGCAGCGTAGTTGCGGGATCGAACGAGCAGTACTTC.

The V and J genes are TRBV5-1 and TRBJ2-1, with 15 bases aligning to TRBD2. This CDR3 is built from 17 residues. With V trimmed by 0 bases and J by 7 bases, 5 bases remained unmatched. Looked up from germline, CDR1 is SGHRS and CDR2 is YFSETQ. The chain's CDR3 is CASSLAGTSGGINEQFF. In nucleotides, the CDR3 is TGCGCCAGCAGCTTGGCCGGGACTAGCGGGGGGATAAATGAGCAGTTCTTC.

The DNA of the CDR3 is TGTGCCAGCGGTCGATCCTACGAGCAGTACTTC. Translated, it gives CASGRSYEQYF. V and J are TRBV2 and TRBJ2-7; D is uncertain. CDR1 and CDR2 from the germline V gene are SNHLY and FYNNEI. Trimming took 8 bases from V and 1 from J, leaving 6 bases between them. The CDR3 consists of 11 residues.

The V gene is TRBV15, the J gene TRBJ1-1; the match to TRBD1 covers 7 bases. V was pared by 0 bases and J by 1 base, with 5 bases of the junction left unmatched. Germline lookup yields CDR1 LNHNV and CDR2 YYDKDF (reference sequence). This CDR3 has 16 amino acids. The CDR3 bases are TGTGCCACCAGCAGAGATCGGGCAGGGGGGAACACTGAAGCTTTCTTT. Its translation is CATSRDRAGGNTEAFF.

Here the CDR3 DNA reads TGTGCCAGCAGCTCGCGCAGGAACACTGAAGCTTTCTTT. It yields the protein CASSSRRNTEAFF. This rearrangement joins TRBV5-4 to TRBJ1-1; D uncertain. The germline gives CDR1 SGHNT, CDR2 YYREEE (reference sequence). The CDR3 has 13 amino acids. The V and J ends lost 3 bases and 1 base respectively, with 7 bases between them.

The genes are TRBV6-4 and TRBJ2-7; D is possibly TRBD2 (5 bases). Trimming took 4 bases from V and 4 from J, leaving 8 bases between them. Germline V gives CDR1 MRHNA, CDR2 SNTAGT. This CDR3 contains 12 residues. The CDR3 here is CASSGGMYEQYF. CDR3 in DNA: TGTGCCAGCAGTGGAGGGATGTACGAGCAGTACTTC.

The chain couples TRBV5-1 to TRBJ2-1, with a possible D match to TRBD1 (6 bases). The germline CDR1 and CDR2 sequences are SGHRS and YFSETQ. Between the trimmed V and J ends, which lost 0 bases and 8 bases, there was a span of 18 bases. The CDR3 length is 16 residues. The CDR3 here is CASSLAGRGVSDEQFF. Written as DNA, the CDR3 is TGCGCCAGCAGCTTGGCCGGCAGGGGCGTCAGTGATGAGCAGTTCTTC.

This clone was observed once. CDR3: CASGLARGTYEQYF. Here the CDR3 DNA reads TGTGCTAGTGGTTTGGCGAGGGGCACCTACGAGCAGTACTTC. The chain uses TRBV12-5 and TRBJ2-7; either TRBD1 or TRBD2 may fit D (5 bases each). Trimming removed 1 base at V and 2 bases at J, with 9 bases between. The germline CDR1 and CDR2 sequences are LGHNT and FRNRAP. This CDR3 region has 14 residues.

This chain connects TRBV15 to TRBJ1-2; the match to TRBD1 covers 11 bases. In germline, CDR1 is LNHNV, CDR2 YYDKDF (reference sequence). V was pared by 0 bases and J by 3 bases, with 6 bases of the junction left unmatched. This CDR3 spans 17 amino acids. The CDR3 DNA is TGTGCCACCAGCAGAGATGGAGGACAGGGGGCTCACTATGGCTACACCTTC. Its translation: CATSRDGGQGAHYGYTF.

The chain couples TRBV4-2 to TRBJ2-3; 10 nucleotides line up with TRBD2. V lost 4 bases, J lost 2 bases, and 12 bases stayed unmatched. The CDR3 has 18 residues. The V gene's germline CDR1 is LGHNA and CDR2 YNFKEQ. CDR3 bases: TGTGCCAGCAGCCGGGGACTAGCGTCTTCTATTATCACAGATACGCAGTATTTT. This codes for CASSRGLASSIITDTQYF.

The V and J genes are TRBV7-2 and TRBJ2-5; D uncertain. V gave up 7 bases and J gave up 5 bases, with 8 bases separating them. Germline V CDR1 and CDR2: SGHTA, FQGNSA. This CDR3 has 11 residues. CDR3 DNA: TGTGCCAGCAAAGAGTTGGAGACCCAGTACTTC. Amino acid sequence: CASKELETQYF.